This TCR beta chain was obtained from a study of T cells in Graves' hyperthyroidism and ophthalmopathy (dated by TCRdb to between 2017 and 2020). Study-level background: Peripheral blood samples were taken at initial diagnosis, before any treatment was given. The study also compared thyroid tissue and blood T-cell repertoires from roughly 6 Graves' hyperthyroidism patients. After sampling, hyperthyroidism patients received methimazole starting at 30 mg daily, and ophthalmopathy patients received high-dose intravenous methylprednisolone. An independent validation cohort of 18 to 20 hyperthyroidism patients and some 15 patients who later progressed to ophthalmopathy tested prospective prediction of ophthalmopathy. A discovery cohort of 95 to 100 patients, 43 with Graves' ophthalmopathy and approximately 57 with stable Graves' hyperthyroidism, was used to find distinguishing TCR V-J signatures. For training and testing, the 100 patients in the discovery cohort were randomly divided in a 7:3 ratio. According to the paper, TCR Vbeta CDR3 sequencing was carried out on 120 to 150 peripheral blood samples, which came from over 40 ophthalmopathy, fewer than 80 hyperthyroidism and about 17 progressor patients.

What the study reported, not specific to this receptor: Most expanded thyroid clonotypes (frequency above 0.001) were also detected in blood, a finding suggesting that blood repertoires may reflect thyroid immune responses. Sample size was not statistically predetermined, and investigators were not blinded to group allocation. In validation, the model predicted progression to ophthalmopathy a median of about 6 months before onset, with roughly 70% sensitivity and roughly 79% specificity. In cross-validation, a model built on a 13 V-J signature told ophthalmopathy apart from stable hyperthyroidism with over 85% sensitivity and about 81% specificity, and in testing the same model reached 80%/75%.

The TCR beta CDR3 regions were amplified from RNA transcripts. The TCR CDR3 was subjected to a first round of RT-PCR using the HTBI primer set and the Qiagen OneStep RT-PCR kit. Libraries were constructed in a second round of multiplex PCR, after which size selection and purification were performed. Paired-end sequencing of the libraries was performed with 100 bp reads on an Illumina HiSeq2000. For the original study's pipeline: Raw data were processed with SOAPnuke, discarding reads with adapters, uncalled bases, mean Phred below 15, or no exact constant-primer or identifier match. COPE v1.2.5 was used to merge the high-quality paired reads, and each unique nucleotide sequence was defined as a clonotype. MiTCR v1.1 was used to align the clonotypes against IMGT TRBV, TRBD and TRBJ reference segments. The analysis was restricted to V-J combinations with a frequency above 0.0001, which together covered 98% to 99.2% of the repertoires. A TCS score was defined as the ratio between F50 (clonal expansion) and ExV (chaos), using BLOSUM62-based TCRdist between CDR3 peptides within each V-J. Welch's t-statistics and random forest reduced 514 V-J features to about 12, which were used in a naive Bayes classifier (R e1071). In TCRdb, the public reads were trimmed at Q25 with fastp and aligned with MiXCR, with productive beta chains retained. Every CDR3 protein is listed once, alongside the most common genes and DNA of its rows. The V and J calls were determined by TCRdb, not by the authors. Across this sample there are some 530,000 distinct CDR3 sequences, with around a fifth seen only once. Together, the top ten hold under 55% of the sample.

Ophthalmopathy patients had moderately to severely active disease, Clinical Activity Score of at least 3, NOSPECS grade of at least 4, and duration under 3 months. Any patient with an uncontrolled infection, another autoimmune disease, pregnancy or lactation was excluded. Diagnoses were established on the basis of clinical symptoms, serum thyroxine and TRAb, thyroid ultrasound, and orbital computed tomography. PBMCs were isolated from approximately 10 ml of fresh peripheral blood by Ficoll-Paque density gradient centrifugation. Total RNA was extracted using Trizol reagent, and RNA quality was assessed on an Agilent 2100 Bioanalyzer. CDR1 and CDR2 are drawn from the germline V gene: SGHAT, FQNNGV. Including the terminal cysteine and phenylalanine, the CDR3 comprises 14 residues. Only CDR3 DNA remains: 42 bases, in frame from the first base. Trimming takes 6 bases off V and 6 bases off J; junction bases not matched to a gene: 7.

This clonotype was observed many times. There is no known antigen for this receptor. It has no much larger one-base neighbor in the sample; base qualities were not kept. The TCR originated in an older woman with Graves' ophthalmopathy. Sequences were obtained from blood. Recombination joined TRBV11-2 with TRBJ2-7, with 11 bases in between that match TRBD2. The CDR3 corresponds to CASSLLAGAGEQYF. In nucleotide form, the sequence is TGTGCCAGCAGTTTACTAGCGGGAGCGGGCGAGCAGTACTTC. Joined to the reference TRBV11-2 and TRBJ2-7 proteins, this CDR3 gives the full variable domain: EAGVAQSPRYKIIEKRQSVAFWCNPISGHATLYWYQQILGQGPKLLIQFQNNGVVDDSQLPKDRFSAERLKGVDSTLKIQPAKLEDSAVYLCASSLLAGAGEQYFGPGTRLTVT.